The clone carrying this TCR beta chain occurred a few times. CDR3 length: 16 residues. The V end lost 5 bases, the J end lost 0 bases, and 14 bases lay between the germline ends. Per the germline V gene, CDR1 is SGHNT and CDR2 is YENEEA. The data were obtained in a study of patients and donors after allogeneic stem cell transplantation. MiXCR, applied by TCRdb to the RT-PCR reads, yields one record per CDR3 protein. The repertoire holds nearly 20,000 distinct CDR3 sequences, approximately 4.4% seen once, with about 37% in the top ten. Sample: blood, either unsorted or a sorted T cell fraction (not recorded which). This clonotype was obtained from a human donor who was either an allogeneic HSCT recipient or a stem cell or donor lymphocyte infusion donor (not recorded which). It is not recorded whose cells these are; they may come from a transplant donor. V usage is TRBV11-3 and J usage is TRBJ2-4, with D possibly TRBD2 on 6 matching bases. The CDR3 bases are TGTGCCAGCAGCCCTGGGCAGGGACTAGCCAAAAACATTCAGTACTTC. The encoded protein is CASSPGQGLAKNIQYF.